The sequence of this TCR beta chain was determined in a study of radiation and T cells in renal cell carcinoma. Study-level information: Nephrectomy followed 15 Gy stereotactic body radiation by 4 weeks.

The time point denotes: baseline pretreatment blood. The sample's treatment: 15 Gy SBRT to primary tumor, nephrectomy 4 weeks later. This renal cell carcinoma was of the clear cell type. Per germline, CDR1 MNHNS and CDR2 SASEGT. The CDR3 extends over 12 amino acids. The ends were cut back, 2 bases at V and 6 bases at J, with 7 bases in the middle. In its sample, this clone was seen many times. Here immunoSEQ multiplex PCR was the method, and the copy in TCRdb shows in-frame clones only, minus some. In the table there are about 59,000 clones, roughly 79% of which are singletons. The material was blood, obtained from a patient whose treatment included radiotherapy and nephrectomy. This clonotype originated in a man in his 60s with renal cell carcinoma. This sequence joins TRBV6-1 and TRBJ1-2; unclear D gene. The CDR3 DNA follows: TGTGCCAGCAGTGAAAGGGCAGATGGCTACACCTTC. Protein: CASSERADGYTF.